This T cell receptor (beta chain) came from a study of Ad26.COV2.S vaccination and SARS-CoV-2 variants. Notes on the study in general: Those who received the vaccine showed greater spike-specific TCR breadth than those given placebo.

Sequencing was performed with immunoSEQ multiplex PCR; in TCRdb, only in-frame clones are kept and a portion is missing. This table holds some 460,000 clones, roughly 87% found once. Notes on this clone: Its antigen remains unidentified.

The treatment denotes: around 19 received Ad26.COV2.S at low or high dose, single or two shots; 5 received placebo; per-sample allocation not given. Specimen acquisition occurred on day 63 following the initial vaccine or placebo injection. This specimen consisted of peripheral blood, obtained in a trial of Ad26.COV2.S vaccine versus placebo. The clonotype was recovered from a person between 18 and 59 years old who received the Ad26.COV2.S COVID-19 vaccine or a placebo.

The CDR3 sequence is CASSLGWWGGLNTEAFF. The CDR3 DNA follows: TGTGCCAGCAGTTTAGGGTGGTGGGGGGGCCTGAACACTGAAGCTTTCTTT. This chain links TRBV27 with TRBJ1-1; TRBD1 might be the D (6 bases). Trimming removed 2 bases at V and 0 bases at J, with 16 bases between. The length of the CDR3 is 17 residues. Germline assignment: CDR1 MNHEY and CDR2 SMNVEV (reference sequence).